The TCR beta chain described here comes from a study of T-cell reconstitution after alpha-beta-depleted transplantation in children. CDR1 is SGHKS and CDR2 is YYEKEE in the germline V gene (reference sequence). The V end lost 2 bases, the J end lost 0 bases, and 6 bases lay between the germline ends. The CDR3 has 15 amino acids. Using unique molecular identifiers, the investigators prepared the TCRbeta library. TCRdb recomputed calls from the PCR reads with MiXCR, one row per CDR3 protein. The top ten hold about 2.3% of the sample, which has some 75,000 distinct CDR3 sequences, approximately 7.4% seen once. This clonotype showed up many times.

The receptor's source is a human donor who donated a stem cell graft to a child with acute lymphoblastic leukemia. This chain connects TRBV5-5 to TRBJ1-6; D not certain. The sequenced sample was PBMCs from the stem cell graft donor, obtained from the stem cell graft. The CDR3 protein is CASSLGSSYNSPLHF. The CDR3 DNA reads as TGTGCCAGCAGCTTAGGTAGCTCCTATAATTCACCCCTCCACTTT.